One and the same sample provided the 15 T cell receptor beta chains below, sequenced in a study of Ad26.COV2.S vaccination and SARS-CoV-2 variants. TCRdb's table, derived via immunoSEQ multiplex PCR, lists solely in-frame clones and lacks some. The data contain over 350,000 clones, approximately 90% of them singletons. Treatment described: roughly 19 received Ad26.COV2.S at low or high dose, single or two shots; about five received placebo; per-sample allocation not given. Specimen acquisition occurred on day 63 following the initial vaccine or placebo injection. This specimen was peripheral blood, taken in a trial of Ad26.COV2.S vaccine versus placebo. The origin of the receptors is a person aged 18-60 years who received the Ad26.COV2.S COVID-19 vaccine or a placebo.

This chain connects TRBV3-1 (or the pseudogene TRBV3-2) to TRBJ1-1; 7 nucleotides match TRBD1. The germline CDR1 and CDR2 sequences are LGHDT and YNNKEL (reference sequence). This CDR3 is built from 13 residues. After removal of 6 bases from V and 4 bases from J, the junction contained 5 bases not matched to a gene. This CDR3 is CASRRGGGTEAFF. The DNA for the CDR3 is TGTGCCAGCAGGCGAGGGGGCGGCACTGAAGCTTTCTTT.

This clone was found once. The chain carries TRBV18 and TRBJ1-1, with D maybe TRBD1 (5 bases). V was pared by 5 bases and J by 4 bases, with 11 bases between. Germline V gene lookup returns CDR1 KGHSH and CDR2 LQKENI. This CDR3 is built from 13 residues. The CDR3 loop reads CASSAGRGTEAFF. In DNA, the CDR3 is TGTGCCAGCTCAGCGGGGCGAGGCACTGAAGCTTTCTTT.

The genes are TRBV12-3 or TRBV12-4 and TRBJ1-2; D unclear. The CDR3 extends over 13 amino acids. V dropped 5 bases and J dropped 2 bases, with 9 bases sitting between them. This CDR3 is CASSATGNYGYTF. CDR3 DNA sequence: TGTGCCAGCAGTGCCACGGGAAACTATGGCTACACCTTC.

This chain's CDR3 is CASARLVVTVYGYTF. In DNA form, the CDR3 reads TGTGCCAGCGCCAGGCTTGTGGTGACGGTCTATGGCTACACCTTC. The chain employs TRBV2 and TRBJ1-2; D is uncertain. CDR3 length: 15 residues. V lost 8 bases, J lost 4 bases, and 20 bases lay in between. The germline V gene encodes CDR1 SNHLY and CDR2 FYNNEI.

This sequence joins TRBV7-9 and TRBJ1-3; D possibly corresponds to TRBD1 (6 bases). Germline V gene sequence: CDR1 SEHNR, CDR2 FQNEAQ (reference sequence). Trimming shortened V by 5 bases and J by 1 base, and 12 bases separated the two germline ends. This CDR3 spans 15 amino acids. The CDR3 DNA sequence: TGTGCCAGCAGCCCAGGGGTACCGTCTGGAAACACCATATATTTT. Translation gives CASSPGVPSGNTIYF. The variable domain in full, with the rest retrieved from reference TRBV7-9 and TRBJ1-3, is DTGVSQNPRHKITKRGQNVTFRCDPISEHNRLYWYRQTLGQGPEFLTYFQNEAQLEKSRLLSDRFSAERPKGSFSTLEIQRTEQGDSAMYLCASSPGVPSGNTIYFGEGSWLTVV.

The V and J genes are TRBV7-6 and TRBJ2-7; 7 bases are a match to TRBD1. Germline CDR1 reads SGHVS; CDR2 reads FNYEAQ. The CDR3 has 15 residues. J was trimmed by 6 bases and V by 5 bases; bases with no gene match: 13. This chain's CDR3 is CASSPAFRQGGEQYF. The CDR3 nucleotides are TGTGCCAGCAGCCCCGCGTTTCGACAGGGCGGCGAGCAGTACTTC.

This chain joins TRBV5-1 and TRBJ2-1; a possible D gene is TRBD2 (5 bases). Germline V gene lookup returns CDR1 SGHRS and CDR2 YFSETQ. This CDR3 comprises 14 residues. V lost 5 bases, J lost 6 bases, and 15 bases lay in between. Here the CDR3 reads CASRGGPGSNEQFF. CDR3 in DNA: TGCGCCAGCAGAGGCGGGCCAGGATCCAATGAGCAGTTCTTC.

CDR3 DNA: TGTGCCAGTAGCCCTCAGTTCCGGACAGGGTTGAAACAGCCCCAGCATTTT. Its protein product is CASSPQFRTGLKQPQHF. The chain combines TRBV19 with TRBJ1-5; 8 bases match TRBD1. Germline CDR1 is LNHDA and CDR2 is SQIVND (reference sequence). V lost 6 bases to trimming and J lost 7 bases; unmatched junction nucleotides: 17. The CDR3 spans 17 residues.

J is TRBJ2-5 and V is TRBV25-1, with D perhaps TRBD1 (7 bases). Trimming removed 1 base from V and 2 bases from J, with 14 bases in between. CDR3 length: 16 amino acids. Germline CDR1 and CDR2: MGHDK and SYGVNS. CDR3 sequence: CASSEWGRGAQETQYF. For the CDR3, the DNA is TGTGCCAGCAGTGAATGGGGCAGGGGGGCTCAAGAGACCCAGTACTTC.

V gene TRBV23-1 combines with J gene TRBJ1-2; 9 nucleotides match TRBD1. TRBV23-1 is classed as an ORF, of uncertain function. This CDR3 has 18 amino acids. V lost 1 base to trimming and J lost 4 bases; unmatched junction nucleotides: 13. As DNA, the CDR3 is TGCGCCAGCAGTCAATGCCGGGACAGGGTGCATGGGGTCTATGGCTACACCTTC. Residues: CASSQCRDRVHGVYGYTF.

This chain connects TRBV2 to TRBJ2-7; TRBD2 might be the D (6 bases). V was cut by 2 bases and J by 5 bases, with 16 bases left in between. CDR3 length equals 15 residues. The germline gives CDR1 SNHLY, CDR2 FYNNEI. DNA for the CDR3: TGTGCCAGCAGTGAAATGGGGGAGGTAACCCACGAGCAGTACTTC. It specifies CASSEMGEVTHEQYF. The variable domain in full, completed from reference TRBV2 and TRBJ2-7, reads EPEVTQTPSHQVTQMGQEVILRCVPISNHLYFYWYRQILGQKVEFLVSFYNNEISEKSEIFDDQFSVERPDGSNFTLKIRSTKLEDSAMYFCASSEMGEVTHEQYFGPGTRLTVT.

The rearrangement uses TRBV5-4 and TRBJ2-5; the D gene is possibly TRBD1 (6 bases). The CDR3 consists of 14 residues. Germline loops: CDR1 SGHNT, CDR2 YYREEE (reference sequence). Trimming took off 3 bases at V and 5 bases at J, with 14 bases between the two ends. Written as DNA, the CDR3 is TGTGCCAGCAGCTCTGGAGACAGGCGGGAGACCCAGTACTTC. It translates to CASSSGDRRETQYF.

This chain connects TRBV7-2 to TRBJ2-2, with D unresolved. Germline V gives CDR1 SGHTA, CDR2 FQGNSA. V was cut by 2 bases and J by 4 bases, with 5 bases left in between. The CDR3 spans 13 residues. The CDR3 DNA is TGTGCCAGCAGCTTAACAGTCACCGGGGAGCTGTTTTTT. Amino acids: CASSLTVTGELFF.

The chain combines TRBV11-2 with TRBJ1-1, with 7 bases that match TRBD1. CDR1 and CDR2 from the germline V gene are SGHAT and FQNNGV. V shed 1 base, J shed 4 bases, and the junction held 12 bases outside the gene matches. This CDR3 is built from 17 residues. CDR3 nucleotides: TGTGCCAGCAGCTTAGTAGGTCAGGACAGGAGGTTCACTGAAGCTTTCTTT. Protein sequence: CASSLVGQDRRFTEAFF. The variable domain in full, with the rest retrieved from reference TRBV11-2 and TRBJ1-1, is EAGVAQSPRYKIIEKRQSVAFWCNPISGHATLYWYQQILGQGPKLLIQFQNNGVVDDSQLPKDRFSAERLKGVDSTLKIQPAKLEDSAVYLCASSLVGQDRRFTEAFFGQGTRLTVV.

This clone was recorded at least ten times. The CDR3 region is CASSLDGQATHSGNTIYF. The CDR3, as DNA: TGCGCCAGCAGCTTGGACGGACAGGCTACACACTCTGGAAACACCATATATTTT. This chain links TRBV5-1 with TRBJ1-3, with 7 nucleotides matching TRBD1. The germline CDR1 and CDR2 sequences are SGHRS and YFSETQ. The CDR3 runs 18 residues. Trimming cost V 0 bases and J 0 bases; bases outside gene matches: 9.